This TCR beta chain comes out of a study of PD-L1 blockade in urothelial cancer. Profiled with immunoSEQ multiplex PCR; TCRdb holds only in-frame clones, not every one. The sample includes roughly 62,000 clones, roughly 87% seen only once; the top ten take around 4.6%. The length of the CDR3 is 15 residues. V was shortened by 3 bases and J by 6 bases, with 14 bases between the two germline ends. CDR1 WNHNN and CDR2 SYGVQD come from the germline V gene (reference sequence). This sequence originates from a man in his 70s with urothelial cancer. V is TRBV10-1 and J is TRBJ1-4; TRBD1 might be the D (5 bases). Sequences were derived from PBMCs, sampled around atezolizumab (anti-PD-L1) treatment. CDR3 in DNA: TGCGCCAGCAGTGAATCGGCAGGGCCCTATGAAAAACTGTTTTTT. Translated, it gives CASSESAGPYEKLFF.